A selection of T cell receptor beta chains follows, all from one sample in a study of regulatory and conventional T cells in RAG deficiency. The protocol was immunoSEQ multiplex PCR, while the TCRdb copy is restricted to in-frame clones and leaves out a portion. The profile covers about 32,000 clones, with 89% appearing a single time and roughly 13% taken by the ten largest. This sample was also put to use in a study of regulatory T cells.

The material sequenced was CD8+ T cells sorted from blood. These TCRs come from a human donor in good health. Each CDR3 is given with its conserved first and last residue. D genes are given only for firm matches. Some rows mark clone size as missing; the rest say once, few, many or name a class of expanded clone.

-	TRBV14	TRBJ2-1	17	TRBD1	TGTGCCAGCAGCCATATTGCCGGGACAGGGCTCTACAATGAGCAGTTCTTC	CASSHIAGTGLYNEQFF
few	TRBV19	TRBJ2-7	12	TRBD1	TGTGCCAGTAGTGCCACAGGGGACGAGCAGTACTTC	CASSATGDEQYF
once	TRBV28	TRBJ2-7	14	-	TGTGCCAGCAGTTTACGGGCAGGGTTAGACGAGCAGTACTTC	CASSLRAGLDEQYF
-	TRBV21-1	TRBJ2-2	10	-	TGTGCGCAAGACACCGGGGAGCTGTTTTTT	CAQDTGELFF
-	TRBV11-2	TRBJ2-7	13	-	TGTGCCAGCAGAGGGGACACAACCTACGAGCAGTACTTC	CASRGDTTYEQYF
-	TRBV5-1	TRBJ1-2	14	-	TGCGCCAGCAGCCCTCTCCGGGGGTCCGATGGCTACACCTTC	CASSPLRGSDGYTF
-	TRBV4-2	TRBJ2-5	14	-	TGTGCCAGCAGCTCTGGTGGCGCGGGAGAGACCCAGTACTTC	CASSSGGAGETQYF
-	TRBV28	TRBJ1-5	15	-	TGTGCCAGCAGTTTCTTCGGGGAATTTCGTAACCCCCAGCATTTT	CASSFFGEFRNPQHF
-	TRBV6-4	TRBJ1-4	14	-	TGTGCCAGCAGTGTGTGTCGAGATAATGAAAAACTGTTTTTT	CASSVCRDNEKLFF
-	TRBV19	TRBJ2-1	15	TRBD2	TGTGCCAGTAGTACCCTAGCGGGAGGGCCTAATGAGCAGTTCTTC	CASSTLAGGPNEQFF
few	TRBV2	TRBJ1-4	13	-	TGTGCCAGCAGTACTCGGACCGCTGGAAAACTGTTTTTT	CASSTRTAGKLFF
-	TRBV15	TRBJ2-2	16	-	TGTGCCACCAGCAGTGGGGTTCAACAGGGTGTCGGGGAGCTGTTTTTT	CATSSGVQQGVGELFF
-	TRBV28	TRBJ1-5	15	-	TGTGCCAGCAATCCCGCTAGGCAGGGCAATCAGCCCCAGCATTTT	CASNPARQGNQPQHF
-	TRBV10-2	TRBJ1-5	13	-	TGCGCCAGCAGAGACGGGGGGCGTCAGCCCCAGCATTTT	CASRDGGRQPQHF
-	TRBV13	TRBJ2-2	17	TRBD2	TGTGCCAGCAGCCCCGGACTAGCGGGAGTGGACACCGGGGAGCTGTTTTTT	CASSPGLAGVDTGELFF
-	TRBV27	TRBJ1-5	14	-	TGTGCCAGCAGTTTTGGGGCAGATAATCAGCCCCAGCATTTT	CASSFGADNQPQHF
-	TRBV19	TRBJ2-7	13	TRBD1	TGTGCCAGTACCGGGACAGGGATCCACGAGCAGTACTTC	CASTGTGIHEQYF
once	TRBV28	TRBJ2-1	13	TRBD2	TGTGCCAGCGTAAGCGGGAGATACAATGAGCAGTTCTTC	CASVSGRYNEQFF
-	TRBV7-9	TRBJ2-3	19	TRBD2	TGTGCCAGCAGCCTCTTGGGACTAGCGGGGGGGTATGCCACAGATACGCAGTATTTT	CASSLLGLAGGYATDTQYF
-	TRBV30	TRBJ1-4	14	-	TGTGCCTGGACTCAAGCTGCAACTAATGAAAAACTGTTTTTT	CAWTQAATNEKLFF
-	TRBV7-9	TRBJ2-1	15	TRBD2	TGTGCCAGCAGCTTAGTTCTAGCGGGAGATGTTGAGCAGTTCTTC	CASSLVLAGDVEQFF
-	TRBV18	TRBJ1-5	16	-	TGTGCCAGCTCACCGCGGGACGGGGATAGCAATCAGCCCCAGCATTTT	CASSPRDGDSNQPQHF
-	TRBV5-1	TRBJ2-1	15	-	TGCGCCAGCAGCTTGGGGGCAAGCTCCTACAATGAGCAGTTCTTC	CASSLGASSYNEQFF
-	TRBV2	TRBJ2-1	11	-	TGTGCCAGCAGTGACTGGGGTGAGCAGTTCTTC	CASSDWGEQFF
-	TRBV20-1	TRBJ1-2	10	-	TGCAGTGCTCACGACCTTCACTACACCTTC	CSAHDLHYTF
-	TRBV20-1	TRBJ2-4	8	-	TGCAGTGCTTCCCCCCGGGCCTTC	CSASPRAF
few	TRBV21-1	TRBJ1-4	15	-	TGTGCCAGCAGCATAAGACGGGGGAGGAATGAAAAACTGTTTTTT	CASSIRRGRNEKLFF
-	TRBV6-4	TRBJ2-3	15	-	TGTGCCAGCAGTGACGAAATTGGGGCCACAGATACGCAGTATTTT	CASSDEIGATDTQYF
-	TRBV28	TRBJ2-5	14	-	TGTGCCAGCAGATTTCAGGGGTTTGGGGAGACCCAGTACTTC	CASRFQGFGETQYF
-	TRBV27	TRBJ2-2	13	-	TGTGCCAGCAGTTTCGCCCCGACCGGGGAGCTGTTTTTT	CASSFAPTGELFF
-	TRBV28	TRBJ2-1	15	TRBD1	TGTGCCAGCAGTTGGGGGACAGGGTCCTACAATGAGCAGTTCTTC	CASSWGTGSYNEQFF
-	TRBV27	TRBJ2-7	14	-	TGTGCCAGCAGTTTGAACTCGGGCCTTCACGAGCAGTACTTC	CASSLNSGLHEQYF
-	TRBV6-5	TRBJ1-2	14	-	TGTGCCAGCAGTTATGCGCCCCCGATGGGCGGCTACACCTTC	CASSYAPPMGGYTF
-	TRBV28	TRBJ1-5	14	-	TGTGCCAGCAATCAAATGGCAGGGAGTCAGCCCCAGCATTTT	CASNQMAGSQPQHF
-	TRBV19	TRBJ2-3	15	-	TGTGCCAGTAGTATCCAGCGCACTAGCACAGATACGCAGTATTTT	CASSIQRTSTDTQYF
-	TRBV28	TRBJ2-1	12	-	TGTGCCAGCAGCCCTTTGAGTAATGAGCAGTTCTTC	CASSPLSNEQFF
-	TRBV5-6	TRBJ2-2	17	TRBD2	TGTGCCAGCAGCTTGGGGCCCGGGGGGGCGCACACCGGGGAGCTGTTTTTT	CASSLGPGGAHTGELFF
-	TRBV28	TRBJ1-1	14	-	TGTGCCAGCAGTTTGGTAAAGGGACAATCACAAGCTTTCTTT	CASSLVKGQSQAFF
-	TRBV29-1	TRBJ2-7	12	-	TGCAGCGTTGCTAGTCAGGGAAACGAGCAGTACTTC	CSVASQGNEQYF
-	TRBV30	TRBJ1-1	13	-	TGTGCCTGGATCTCCCAGGGGTACACTGAAGCTTTCTTT	CAWISQGYTEAFF
-	TRBV7-9	TRBJ1-5	15	-	TGTGCCAGCAGCCGTAGGAGTATGAGCAATCAGCCCCAGCATTTT	CASSRRSMSNQPQHF